This TCR beta chain came from a study of cytomegalovirus exposure and HLA in healthy donors. The overall study: Unique TCRs numbering about 85 million, obtained from HLA-typed donors, made up an early data release. The study, taken as a whole, reports: TCR beta sequences reportedly predicted the HLA-A and HLA-B alleles of most subjects accurately. Clonal expansion was found to be greater in HLA-associated TCR beta chains than in equally common others in a later analysis. Segments of the TCR beta V type were, in most cases, productive about 87% or about 30% of the time in an earlier analysis.

In regard to this clone: Its target is not known.

The PCR used 60 Vbeta and 13 Jbeta primers. TCRdb's table, derived via immunoSEQ multiplex PCR, lists solely in-frame clones and lacks some. The top ten hold approximately 7.8% of the sample, which has over 65,000 clones, around 80% seen once. There are 16 residues in the CDR3. Trimming took 4 bases from V and 2 from J, leaving 12 bases between them. The germline gives CDR1 MNHNY, CDR2 SVGAGI (reference sequence). The sequence was collected from a woman in her thirties in good health and CMV-seropositive. The rearrangement joins TRBV6-6 to TRBJ2-6; D unresolved. Sequencing used PBMCs. The CDR3, as DNA: TGTGCCAGCAGTTTTGGTGGAGAGGCTGGGGCCAACGTCCTGACTTTC. It codes for CASSFGGEAGANVLTF.